A selection of T cell receptor beta chains follows, all from one sample in a study of identical twins. In TCRdb, the 5' RACE reads were re-called with MiXCR into one record per CDR3 protein. The sample carries about 660,000 distinct CDR3 sequences, over 8.5% recorded once. These same records also appear under a second study, on yellow fever vaccine responses in identical twins.

Input material: PBMCs. These receptors all stem from a woman under 30 in good health. Both conserved end residues are trimmed from each CDR3. Each record gives: CDR3 protein, V gene.

CDR3: ASRIAGGADTQY
V: TRBV12-3/TRBV12-4

CDR3: AISPGPVEKLF
V: TRBV10-3

CDR3: SANPTGANVLT
V: TRBV29-1

CDR3: ASSVPKRETQY
V: TRBV25-1

CDR3: ASSQGLAGDVNEQF
V: TRBV4-3

CDR3: ATSRDRETQY
V: TRBV15

CDR3: ASTQNHFPADTQY
V: TRBV7-2

CDR3: ASSLAYRGDEQF
V: TRBV28

CDR3: ASSQVSGPDTQY
V: TRBV4-3

CDR3: ASGTELAGELTTDTQY
V: TRBV7-8

CDR3: SALRDGGYT
V: TRBV20-1

CDR3: ASSLALGLTNEQF
V: TRBV7-2

CDR3: ASSAHTGELF
V: TRBV2

CDR3: SVRDTNTGELF
V: TRBV29-1

CDR3: SANRADTQY
V: TRBV20-1

CDR3: ASSYSQLAHNEQF
V: TRBV6-2/TRBV6-3

CDR3: SVPGGGGIGDEQF
V: TRBV29-1

CDR3: ASSSPLAGSRHEQY
V: TRBV6-2/TRBV6-3

CDR3: ASSVGLDSGNTIY
V: TRBV9

CDR3: ASSLLRQAEEAF
V: TRBV27

CDR3: ASSRIGTSSSYEQY
V: TRBV28

CDR3: ASAGALNEQY
V: TRBV27

CDR3: ASSIEESETQY
V: TRBV5-1

CDR3: ASSFSGREAF
V: TRBV12-3/TRBV12-4

CDR3: ASRYSRTGYYEQY
V: TRBV28

CDR3: SVEGGQKPNEQF
V: TRBV29-1

CDR3: AWTSGTATDTQY
V: TRBV30

CDR3: SVMGVAKETQY
V: TRBV29-1

CDR3: ASSLRTGQGAGAF
V: TRBV7-2

CDR3: ASSRQGLSTDTQY
V: TRBV6-1

CDR3: ASSLDSGQGFFEQY
V: TRBV5-1

CDR3: ASSYSETMETQY
V: TRBV6-5

CDR3: SVEVRDTPYEQY
V: TRBV29-1

CDR3: ASSISRGRETQY
V: TRBV6-1

CDR3: ASSLAREGYGYT
V: TRBV12-3/TRBV12-4

CDR3: ASSLYQGPYEQY
V: TRBV5-1

CDR3: ATSTPPRGVSGVVETQY
V: TRBV15

CDR3: ASSPPSSGVQETQY
V: TRBV18

CDR3: ASSPGIRAGELF
V: TRBV4-3

CDR3: ASSLVATGANEQF
V: TRBV7-2

CDR3: ASSQLTNGRGYGYT
V: TRBV4-2

CDR3: ASSLVPGLAGTDTQY
V: TRBV7-6

CDR3: ASSLNGGGTEQY
V: TRBV5-1

CDR3: ASSSPPGLAGYTQY
V: TRBV7-3

CDR3: ASSLGTGYYEQY
V: TRBV7-8

CDR3: ASSQEAENTGELF
V: TRBV4-1

CDR3: ASSKWGQSSSSSYEQY
V: TRBV5-1

CDR3: SARGVAGIYEQY
V: TRBV20-1

CDR3: ASRANGQAANVLT
V: TRBV3-1

CDR3: ASSLAQEAF
V: TRBV5-1

CDR3: ASSEYNKDNEQF
V: TRBV12-3/TRBV12-4

CDR3: SVEVPGLVTDTQY
V: TRBV29-1

CDR3: ATSGNTQY
V: TRBV24-1

CDR3: ASSAGAKNIQY
V: TRBV25-1

CDR3: ASSQATTETQY
V: TRBV4-1

CDR3: ASSFYGTSGPEEQF
V: TRBV12-3/TRBV12-4

CDR3: ATRSRRLF
V: TRBV12-3/TRBV12-4

CDR3: ATSDLPAGGREEQY
V: TRBV24-1

CDR3: ASSQAPGGHNEQF
V: TRBV3-1

CDR3: ASSFEGLRNEQF
V: TRBV5-4